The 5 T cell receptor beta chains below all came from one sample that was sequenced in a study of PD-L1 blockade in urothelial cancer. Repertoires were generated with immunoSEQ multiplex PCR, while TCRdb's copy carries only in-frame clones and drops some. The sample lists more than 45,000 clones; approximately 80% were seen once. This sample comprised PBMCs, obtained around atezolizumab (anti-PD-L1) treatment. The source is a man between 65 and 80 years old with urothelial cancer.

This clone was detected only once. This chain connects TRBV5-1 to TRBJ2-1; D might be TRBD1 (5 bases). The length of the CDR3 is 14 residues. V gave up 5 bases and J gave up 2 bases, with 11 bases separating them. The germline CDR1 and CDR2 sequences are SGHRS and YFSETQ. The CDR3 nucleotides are TGCGCCAGCAGTAAGGCAGGGCCCTACAATGAGCAGTTCTTC. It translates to CASSKAGPYNEQFF. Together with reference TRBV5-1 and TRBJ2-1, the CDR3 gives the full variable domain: KAGVTQTPRYLIKTRGQQVTLSCSPISGHRSVSWYQQTPGQGLQFLFEYFSETQRNKGNFPGRFSGRQFSNSRSEMNVSTLELGDSALYLCASSKAGPYNEQFFGPGTRLTVL.

The CDR3 DNA sequence: TGTGCCACCCGGCTAGCGGGCCCCTCCTACAATGAGCAGTTCTTC. The encoded protein is CATRLAGPSYNEQFF. The chain uses TRBV10-3 and TRBJ2-1, with 8 nucleotides matching TRBD2. J was trimmed by 0 bases and V by 10 bases; bases with no gene match: 8. Germline lookup yields CDR1 ENHRY and CDR2 SYGVKD. CDR3 size: 15 residues.

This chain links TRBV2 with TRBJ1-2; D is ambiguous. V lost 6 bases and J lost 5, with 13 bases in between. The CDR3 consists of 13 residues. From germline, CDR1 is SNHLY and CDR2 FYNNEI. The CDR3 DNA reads TGTGCCAGCAGAGCGGCGACCAATTATGGCTACACCTTC. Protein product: CASRAATNYGYTF.

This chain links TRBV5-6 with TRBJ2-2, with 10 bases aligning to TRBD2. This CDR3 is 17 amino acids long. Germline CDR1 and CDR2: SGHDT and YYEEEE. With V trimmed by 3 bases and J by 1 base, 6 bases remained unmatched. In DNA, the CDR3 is TGTGCCAGCAGCTGGTCGACTAGCGGGCTGAACACCGGGGAGCTGTTTTTT. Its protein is CASSWSTSGLNTGELFF.

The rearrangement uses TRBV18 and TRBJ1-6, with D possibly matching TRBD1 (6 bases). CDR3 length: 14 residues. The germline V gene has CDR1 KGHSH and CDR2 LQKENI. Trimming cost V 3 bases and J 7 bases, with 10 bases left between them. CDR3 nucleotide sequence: TGTGCCAGCTCACCCCGGACAGTCAATTCACCCCTCCACTTT. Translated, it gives CASSPRTVNSPLHF.